Listed here is a single TCR beta chain. Germline V gene sequence: CDR1 SEHNR, CDR2 FQNEAQ (reference sequence). The CDR3 runs to 14 residues. V lost 1 base to trimming and J lost 0 bases, with 7 bases between them. Chemo-refractory metastatic non-small-cell lung cancer patients received focal radiation with ipilimumab CTLA-4 blockade. The source of the sample is a study of radiotherapy plus CTLA-4 blockade in lung cancer. TCRdb keeps only in-frame clones here, not all; method: immunoSEQ multiplex PCR. The top ten hold more than 20% of the sample, which has roughly 42,000 clones, more than 70% seen once.

The V gene is TRBV7-9, the J gene TRBJ2-7; D unresolved. This TCR came from a human donor with non-small cell lung cancer that progressed on radiotherapy plus ipilimumab. The sequenced sample was peripheral blood, obtained from a patient treated with radiotherapy plus ipilimumab. CDR3 coding DNA: TGTGCCAGCAGCTTAGGGCGACTCTCCTACGAGCAGTACTTC. As protein: CASSLGRLSYEQYF.